The rows below give T cell receptor beta chains drawn from one sample of a study of chemoradiotherapy in HPV16-positive cancers. Produced via immunoSEQ multiplex PCR; TCRdb's table is partial and in-frame only. This repertoire shows about 2,000 clones, over 70% found once; its top ten account for 30% to 35%. Collection of the sample occurred from a patient who underwent chemoradiotherapy. The receptors come from a human donor with HPV-associated anogenital cancer. The CDR3 runs from the conserved cysteine through the conserved F or W. A D gene is named only where the DNA matches it firmly. Clone size appears in some rows only: once, few, many, or a class for an expanded clone.

cdr3_aa cdr3_nt clone_size j_call d_call cdr3_length v_call
CASSLEWGSETQYF TGTGCCAGCAGCTTGGAATGGGGGTCAGAGACCCAGTACTTC few TRBJ2-5 . 14 TRBV5-5
CASSLVIAGLRSADTQYF TGTGCCAGCAGCTTGGTAATAGCGGGCCTCAGATCAGCAGATACGCAGTATTTT . TRBJ2-3 TRBD2 18 TRBV5-5
CAISEVTGVHGYTF TGTGCCATCAGTGAGGTGACAGGGGTCCATGGCTACACCTTC . TRBJ1-2 TRBD1 14 TRBV10-3
CASSGTTEGGEQFF TGTGCCAGCAGTGGAACTACAGAGGGCGGTGAGCAGTTCTTC . TRBJ2-1 . 14 TRBV6-4
CASSIGTGTYEQYF TGTGCCAGTAGTATAGGTACCGGGACCTACGAGCAGTACTTC few TRBJ2-7 . 14 TRBV19
CASSLRGDTEAFF TGTGCCAGCAGTCTGAGGGGAGACACTGAAGCTTTCTTT once TRBJ1-1 . 13 TRBV6-5
CAWSAGGGLRTEAFF TGTGCCTGGAGTGCGGGGGGGGGTTTAAGGACTGAAGCTTTCTTT . TRBJ1-1 . 15 TRBV30
CASSWGPLADTQYF TGTGCCAGCAGTTGGGGACCCCTGGCAGATACGCAGTATTTT once TRBJ2-3 . 14 TRBV27
CASSTPGRGGAEDTQYF TGTGCCAGCAGCACCCCAGGGAGGGGGGGCGCGGAAGATACGCAGTATTTT . TRBJ2-3 . 17 TRBV9
CASTPDWASGGPTQYF TGTGCCAGCACCCCAGACTGGGCCAGCGGGGGTCCTACGCAGTATTTT . TRBJ2-3 TRBD2 16 TRBV5-5
CAGKGTANEKLFF TGTGCCGGGAAAGGGACGGCTAATGAAAAACTGTTTTTT few TRBJ1-4 . 13 TRBV30
CASRPRQGANIIYGYTF TGTGCCAGCAGGCCCCGGCAGGGGGCGAATATTATCTATGGCTACACCTTC . TRBJ1-2 TRBD1 17 TRBV28
CASSLKSDTIYEQYF TGTGCCAGCAGCTTAAAGTCTGATACTATCTACGAGCAGTACTTC . TRBJ2-7 . 15 TRBV7-2
CASSLGLTTGTSPLHF TGTGCCAGCAGCTTAGGCCTGACCACAGGAACATCACCCCTCCACTTT . TRBJ1-6 . 16 TRBV11-2
CASSKSSGGALSYNEQFF TGTGCCAGTAGTAAGTCTAGCGGGGGGGCGTTATCCTACAATGAGCAGTTCTTC . TRBJ2-1 TRBD2 18 TRBV19
CASSLGTGLAGELFF TGTGCCAGCAGCTTGGGGACAGGGTTGGCCGGGGAGCTGTTTTTT . TRBJ2-2 TRBD1 15 TRBV7-9
CASSVEQDTQYF TGTGCCAGCAGCGTAGAACAGGATACGCAGTATTTT . TRBJ2-3 . 12 TRBV9
CASSGDLQTYEQYF TGTGCCAGCAGCGGGGACCTTCAGACCTACGAGCAGTACTTC . TRBJ2-7 . 14 TRBV5-6
CATTTPFGELFF TGCGCCACCACCACCCCATTCGGGGAGCTGTTTTTT . TRBJ2-2 . 12 TRBV5-1
CASSLTGVSYEQYF TGCGCCAGCAGCTTGACTGGGGTGTCCTACGAGCAGTACTTC . TRBJ2-7 . 14 TRBV5-1
CASSTPGVPYEQYF TGTGCCAGCAGCACGCCGGGAGTACCCTACGAGCAGTACTTC . TRBJ2-7 . 14 TRBV21-1
CASSVEGGNTIYF TGTGCCAGCAGCGTAGAGGGGGGAAACACCATATATTTT . TRBJ1-3 . 13 TRBV9
CASSLGPGEPGYEQYF TGTGCCAGCAGCTTGGGTCCGGGGGAGCCGGGGTACGAGCAGTACTTC . TRBJ2-7 . 16 TRBV5-6
CASSSLVAFPYEQYF TGTGCCAGCAGTTCACTAGTTGCCTTTCCCTACGAGCAGTACTTC . TRBJ2-7 . 15 TRBV28
CASRDGTSQTFF TGTGCCAGCAGGGATGGGACATCCCAAACTTTCTTT . TRBJ1-1 . 12 TRBV6-4
CASSFSGRIAYEQYF TGTGCCAGCAGCTTCTCAGGGCGGATAGCTTACGAGCAGTACTTC . TRBJ2-7 . 15 TRBV7-2
CASSLRGTNYEQYF TGTGCCAGCAGTTTGAGAGGAACCAACTACGAGCAGTACTTC few TRBJ2-7 . 14 TRBV28
CASSFSHREWETQYF TGTGCCAGCAGTTTCTCTCACCGGGAGTGGGAGACCCAGTACTTC . TRBJ2-5 . 15 TRBV27
CASSYSAYSNQPQHF TGTGCCAGCAGTTACTCAGCTTATAGCAATCAGCCCCAGCATTTT . TRBJ1-5 . 15 TRBV6-5